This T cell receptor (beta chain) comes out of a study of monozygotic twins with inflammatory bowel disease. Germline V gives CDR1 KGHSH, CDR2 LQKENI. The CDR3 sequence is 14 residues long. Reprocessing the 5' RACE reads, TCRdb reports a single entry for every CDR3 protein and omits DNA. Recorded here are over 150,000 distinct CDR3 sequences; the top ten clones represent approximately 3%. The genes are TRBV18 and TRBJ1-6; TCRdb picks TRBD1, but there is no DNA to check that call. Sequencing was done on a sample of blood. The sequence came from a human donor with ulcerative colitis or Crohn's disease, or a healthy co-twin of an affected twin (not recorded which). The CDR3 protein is CASSPGRGDSPLHF. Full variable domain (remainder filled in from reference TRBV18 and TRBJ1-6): NAGVMQNPRHLVRRRGQEARLRCSPMKGHSHVYWYRQLPEEGLKFMVYLQKENIIDESGMPKERFSAEFPKEGPSILRIQQVVRGDSAAYFCASSPGRGDSPLHFGNGTRLTVT.